The entry below gives a single T cell receptor (beta chain) sequence along with its context. The antigen is unknown. V was pared by 5 bases and J by 1 base, with 21 bases between. Germline CDR1 is SEHNR and CDR2 is FQNEAQ (reference sequence). The CDR3 is made up of 18 amino acids. These data originate in a study of cytomegalovirus exposure and HLA in healthy donors. Study-level information: An analysis done earlier identified 117 million unique TCR beta sequences from 190 million or so T cells.

Findings and caveats of the study: Segments of the TCR beta V type were, in most cases, productive about 90% or about 30% of the time in an earlier analysis. Later analysis associated a missense DCLRE1C variant with TCR beta V- and J-gene trimming. A later analysis found TCR association rates differed by HLA locus, highest for DRB1 and lowest for HLA-C.

The PCR ran on 60 Vbeta and 13 Jbeta primers. Data came from immunoSEQ multiplex PCR; TCRdb stores just in-frame clones and leaves some out. The sample shows roughly 100,000 clones, 74% of them seen only once. Sequenced: PBMCs. This chain connects TRBV7-9 to TRBJ2-1, with D unclear. The sequence derives from a man aged 45-65 years in good health and CMV-seropositive. In DNA, the CDR3 is TGTGCCAGCAGCCCGAAACCGATTCTGATACAGTCCTACAATGAGCAGTTCTTC. As protein: CASSPKPILIQSYNEQFF.